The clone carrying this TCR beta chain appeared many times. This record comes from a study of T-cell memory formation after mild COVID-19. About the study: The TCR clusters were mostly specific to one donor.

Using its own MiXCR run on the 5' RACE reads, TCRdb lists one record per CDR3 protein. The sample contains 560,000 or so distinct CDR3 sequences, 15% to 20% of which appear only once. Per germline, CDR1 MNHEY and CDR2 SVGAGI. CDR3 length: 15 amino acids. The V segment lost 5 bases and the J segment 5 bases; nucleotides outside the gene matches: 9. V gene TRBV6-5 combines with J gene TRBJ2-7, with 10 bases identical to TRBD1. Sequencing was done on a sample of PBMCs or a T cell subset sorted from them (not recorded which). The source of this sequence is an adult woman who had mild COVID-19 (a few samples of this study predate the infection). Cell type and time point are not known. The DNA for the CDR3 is TGTGCCAGCAGTCCCGCAGGGACAGGGGTCCACGAGCAGTACTTC. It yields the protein CASSPAGTGVHEQYF.